This record covers a single TCR beta chain. As yet, its antigen is unknown. TCRdb's copy holds only in-frame clones and misses some; the assay was immunoSEQ multiplex PCR. The repertoire holds 85,000 to 100,000 clones, roughly 90% seen once, with roughly 0.33% in the top ten. On cycle 4 day 1 and cycle 7 day 1, as well as at baseline, blood was sampled. These data originate in a study of OX40 agonist ivuxolimab in advanced cancers. Points from the study as a whole: Low clonal expansion, among the lowest seen, marked partial responders at 0.1-3.0 mg/kg. Expanded clones were, on average, more numerous among CD8+ T cells than CD4+.

V was shortened by 3 bases and J by 0 bases, with 6 bases between the two germline ends. CDR3 length: 14 residues. Germline-derived CDR1 and CDR2 are SGHTA and FQGNSA. The V gene is TRBV7-2, the J gene TRBJ2-4; D might be TRBD1 (6 bases). Sequenced material: CD4+ or CD8+ T cells sorted from blood, taken in a trial of the OX40 agonist ivuxolimab. This clonotype was obtained from an adult with an advanced solid tumor such as melanoma, head and neck, liver or kidney cancer. The CDR3 loop reads CASSLGQAKNIQYF. In DNA form, the CDR3 reads TGTGCCAGCAGCTTGGGACAAGCCAAAAACATTCAGTACTTC.